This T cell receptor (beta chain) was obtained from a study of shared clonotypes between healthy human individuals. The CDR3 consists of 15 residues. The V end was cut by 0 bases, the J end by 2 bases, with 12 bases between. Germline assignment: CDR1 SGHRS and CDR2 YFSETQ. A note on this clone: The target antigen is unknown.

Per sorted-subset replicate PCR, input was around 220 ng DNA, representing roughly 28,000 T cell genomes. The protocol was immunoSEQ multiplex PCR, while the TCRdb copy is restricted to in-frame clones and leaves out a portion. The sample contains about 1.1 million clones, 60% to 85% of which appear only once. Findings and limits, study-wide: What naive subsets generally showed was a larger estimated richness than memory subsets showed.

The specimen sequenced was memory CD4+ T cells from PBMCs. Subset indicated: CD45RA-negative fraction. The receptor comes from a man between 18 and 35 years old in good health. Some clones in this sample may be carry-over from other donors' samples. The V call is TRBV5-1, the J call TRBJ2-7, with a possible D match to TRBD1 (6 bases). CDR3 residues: CASSLAPGDTYEQYF. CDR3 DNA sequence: TGCGCCAGCAGCTTGGCCCCAGGGGATACCTACGAGCAGTACTTC. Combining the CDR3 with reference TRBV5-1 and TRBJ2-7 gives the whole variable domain KAGVTQTPRYLIKTRGQQVTLSCSPISGHRSVSWYQQTPGQGLQFLFEYFSETQRNKGNFPGRFSGRQFSNSRSEMNVSTLELGDSALYLCASSLAPGDTYEQYFGPGTRLTVT.